The 29 T cell receptor beta chains presented below share a single source sample, sequenced in a study of Tregs in tolerant kidney transplant recipients. TCRdb's copy holds only in-frame clones and misses some; the assay was immunoSEQ multiplex PCR. This sample has under 80,000 clones; approximately 85% occur once, and the top ten carry around 2.3%. This material consisted of Tregs from blood, taken before the transplant. Receptors were obtained from a human donor who received a combined kidney and bone marrow transplant.

The chain combines TRBV7-8 with TRBJ2-3; TRBD2 matches 9 bases. Trimming took 6 bases from V and 5 from J; bases not matched to a gene: 15. The CDR3 runs to 17 residues. Germline V gene lookup returns CDR1 SGHVS and CDR2 FQNEAQ. In DNA form, the CDR3 reads TGTGCCAGCAGTTCCGATACCGGGACTAGCTTCGGAGATACGCAGTATTTT. Translation gives CASSSDTGTSFGDTQYF. The variable domain in full, completed from reference TRBV7-8 and TRBJ2-3, reads GAGVSQSPRYKVAKRGQDVALRCDPISGHVSLFWYQQALGQGPEFLTYFQNEAQLDKSGLPSDRFFAERPEGSVSTLKIQRTQQEDSAVYLCASSSDTGTSFGDTQYFGPGTRLTVL.

The CDR3 reads CAIGDRLSNQPQHF. As DNA, the CDR3 is TGTGCCATCGGCGACAGGTTAAGCAATCAGCCCCAGCATTTT. This chain links TRBV10-3 with TRBJ1-5; a possible D gene is TRBD1 (6 bases). V lost 8 bases, J lost 1 base, and 12 bases lay in between. The length of the CDR3 is 14 residues. CDR1 is ENHRY, CDR2 SYGVKD, per germline.

V and J are TRBV7-6 and TRBJ1-5; 10 nucleotides align to TRBD1. CDR1 and CDR2 (germline): SGHVS, FNYEAQ. The CDR3 spans 18 residues. J was trimmed by 0 bases and V by 6 bases; bases with no gene match: 11. CDR3 nucleotides: TGTGCCAGCAGTCTGACAGGGGGCTCGGCTTATAGCAATCAGCCCCAGCATTTT. As protein: CASSLTGGSAYSNQPQHF.

The genes are TRBV10-1 and TRBJ2-1, with 13 bases identical to TRBD2. Losses at the gene ends were 6 bases for V and 9 bases for J; bases not matched to a gene: 14. This CDR3 contains 17 residues. Germline values: CDR1 WNHNN, CDR2 SYGVQD (reference sequence). This CDR3 reads CASSRQPGLAGNIEQFF. DNA of the CDR3: TGCGCCAGCAGCAGACAACCGGGACTAGCGGGAAATATTGAGCAGTTCTTC.

CDR3 in DNA: TGCGCCAGCAGTACTACAGGGGGCCTGCCCACTGAAGCTTTCTTT. It translates to CASSTTGGLPTEAFF. The genes are TRBV10-1 and TRBJ1-1; TRBD1 matches at 9 bases. Trimming removed 5 bases from V and 4 bases from J; junction bases left unmatched: 8. The germline V gene encodes CDR1 WNHNN and CDR2 SYGVQD (reference sequence). The CDR3 has 15 residues.

The gene calls are TRBV6-5 and TRBJ1-1; TRBD1 is a possible D gene (5 bases). In germline, CDR1 is MNHEY, CDR2 SVGAGI. The ends were cut back, 5 bases at V and 5 bases at J, with 18 bases in the middle. This CDR3 has 15 amino acids. In DNA form, the CDR3 reads TGTGCCAGCAGTAAGAACTCAGGGAGTCGGACTGAAGCTTTCTTT. Translation: CASSKNSGSRTEAFF.

The genes are TRBV10-1 and TRBJ2-7, with 9 nucleotides matching TRBD1. Germline V gene data show CDR1 as WNHNN and CDR2 as SYGVQD (reference sequence). CDR3 length: 13 residues. With V trimmed by 4 bases and J by 9 bases, 7 bases remained unmatched. The CDR3 spells CASSGGQGVGQYF. DNA of the CDR3: TGCGCCAGCAGTGGGGGACAGGGAGTCGGGCAGTACTTC.

The chain combines TRBV7-2 with TRBJ1-3, with D maybe TRBD1 (5 bases). The CDR3 runs 16 residues. The V and J ends lost 5 bases and 0 bases respectively, with 14 bases between them. CDR1 and CDR2 from the germline V gene are SGHTA and FQGNSA. The CDR3 is CASSLGGGNSGNTIYF. CDR3 nucleotide sequence: TGTGCCAGCAGCCTAGGCGGGGGAAACTCTGGAAACACCATATATTTT. The full variable domain, in which reference TRBV7-2 and TRBJ1-3 provide the parts outside the CDR3, is GAGVSQSPSNKVTEKGKDVELRCDPISGHTALYWYRQSLGQGLEFLIYFQGNSAPDKSGLPSDRFSAERTGGSVSTLTIQRTQQEDSAVYLCASSLGGGNSGNTIYFGEGSWLTVV.

The V call is TRBV10-2, the J call TRBJ2-7; TRBD2 aligns across 9 bases. Germline CDR1 is WSHSY and CDR2 is SAAADI. V shed 6 bases, J shed 1 base, and the junction held 1 base outside the gene matches. The CDR3 is made up of 13 amino acids. The CDR3 sequence is CASSLAGSYEQYF. The CDR3 DNA sequence: TGCGCCAGCAGCCTAGCGGGGTCCTACGAGCAGTACTTC.

The chain combines TRBV2 with TRBJ1-1, with 7 bases fitting TRBD1. CDR1 is SNHLY and CDR2 is FYNNEI in the germline V gene. This CDR3 comprises 14 residues. Germline trimming cut 7 bases from V and 0 bases from J; bases unmatched to any gene: 5. The CDR3 protein is CASKRGQLNTEAFF. The CDR3 coding sequence is TGTGCCAGCAAAAGGGGGCAGCTGAACACTGAAGCTTTCTTT.

This sequence joins TRBV27 and TRBJ1-6, with D tentatively TRBD1 (6 bases). V shed 0 bases and J shed 5 bases, with 17 bases lying between them. Germline lookup yields CDR1 MNHEY and CDR2 SMNVEV (reference sequence). The length of the CDR3 is 18 residues. The CDR3 protein is CASSLSRRGNRHNSPLHF. In nucleotides, the CDR3 is TGTGCCAGCAGTTTATCAAGGAGGGGGAACCGCCATAATTCACCCCTCCACTTT.

This clone occurred once. This chain links TRBV7-8 with TRBJ1-2, with 7 bases that match TRBD1. Germline V gene lookup returns CDR1 SGHVS and CDR2 FQNEAQ. The J segment lost 10 bases and the V segment lost 6 bases, leaving 8 bases of the junction unmatched. This CDR3 is 12 amino acids long. In DNA, the CDR3 is TGTGCCAGCAGTCAGATCGACAGGGCCTACACCTTC. Its translation: CASSQIDRAYTF.

V gene TRBV5-1 combines with J gene TRBJ1-6; a possible D gene is TRBD1 (5 bases). Trimming cost V 5 bases and J 9 bases, with 15 bases left between them. CDR1 SGHRS and CDR2 YFSETQ come from the germline V gene. The CDR3 loop spans 14 amino acids. The CDR3: CASSMAGLGSPLHF. The CDR3 DNA follows: TGCGCCAGCAGTATGGCAGGGCTAGGTTCACCCCTCCACTTT.

This chain uses TRBV16 with TRBJ2-7, with 8 bases aligning to TRBD1. Per germline, CDR1 KGHSY and CDR2 FQNENV. V shed 4 bases, J shed 1 base, and the junction held 9 bases outside the gene matches. The CDR3 is made up of 16 amino acids. Written as DNA, the CDR3 is TGTGCCAGCAGCCGCAATCCCGGGACAGGTTCCTACGAGCAGTACTTC. This sequence encodes CASSRNPGTGSYEQYF.

The chain has TRBV27 and TRBJ2-7; D gene unclear. The V gene lost 2 bases and the J gene lost 5 bases, with 19 bases spanning the gap. The CDR3 sequence is 16 residues long. Germline CDR1 reads MNHEY; CDR2 reads SMNVEV (reference sequence). The chain's CDR3 is CASSLVPRPPSHEQYF. The CDR3 DNA sequence: TGTGCCAGCAGTTTAGTACCGCGTCCCCCATCCCACGAGCAGTACTTC.

The J gene is TRBJ2-5, the V gene TRBV10-2; the match to TRBD2 covers 10 bases. The J call may be faulty, since TRBJ2-7 better matches the DNA end. There are 15 residues in the CDR3. Germline V CDR1 and CDR2: WSHSY, SAAADI. CDR3 sequence: CASSRLAGEVYEQYF. The CDR3, as DNA: TGCGCCAGCAGCCGCCTAGCGGGAGAAGTCTACGAGCAGTACTTC.

CDR3 sequence: CSVLAGQAYEQYF. The CDR3 nucleotides are TGCAGCGTCCTAGCGGGGCAGGCCTACGAGCAGTACTTC. The genes are TRBV29-1 and TRBJ2-7; 9 bases align to TRBD2. The CDR3 length is 13 residues. Trimming took 6 bases from V and 2 from J; bases not matched to a gene: 5. From germline, CDR1 is SQVTM and CDR2 ANQGSEA.

The chain employs TRBV15 and TRBJ2-1; TRBD2 is a possible D gene (6 bases). The CDR3 runs to 14 residues. Germline V CDR1 and CDR2: LNHNV, YYDKDF (reference sequence). Trimming left V 5 bases short and J 8 bases short, with 16 bases between. The CDR3 nucleotides read TGTGCCACCAGCCCCGGAGGGAACGGGTATGAGCAGTTCTTC. Translation gives CATSPGGNGYEQFF.

This chain connects TRBV19 to TRBJ2-7; D is ambiguous. Germline CDR1 is LNHDA and CDR2 is SQIVND (reference sequence). Trimming removed 6 bases at V and 6 bases at J, with 15 bases between. This CDR3 has 13 residues. CDR3 sequence reads: CASSKIPGPEQYF. The CDR3 bases are TGTGCCAGTAGCAAGATACCGGGCCCCGAGCAGTACTTC.

This clone is labeled medium-sized. This chain joins TRBV5-1 and TRBJ2-5, with no clear D. Per the germline V gene, CDR1 is SGHRS and CDR2 is YFSETQ. V lost 0 bases and J lost 3, with 0 bases in between. This CDR3 contains 11 residues. The CDR3 sequence is CASSLEETQYF. The CDR3 region has the DNA TGCGCCAGCAGCTTGGAAGAGACCCAGTACTTC.

This clone was counted between two and nine times. The chain has TRBV19 and TRBJ2-7, with D maybe TRBD1 (7 bases). Germline CDR1 reads LNHDA; CDR2 reads SQIVND (reference sequence). This CDR3 spans 14 amino acids. Trimming left V 9 bases short and J 6 bases short, with 21 bases between. CDR3 sequence (DNA): TGTGCCAGCCGCAGCAGGGGGGCAGGGGGCGAGCAGTACTTC. Protein product: CASRSRGAGGEQYF.

The chain carries TRBV2 and TRBJ2-5, with 10 bases aligning to TRBD2. Per the germline V gene, CDR1 is SNHLY and CDR2 is FYNNEI. With 5 bases clipped from V and 1 base from J, the junction kept 7 bases outside the gene matches. The CDR3 is 16 residues long. The CDR3 DNA follows: TGTGCCAGCAGTACTGCTAGCGGGGGATTCCAAGAGACCCAGTACTTC. It encodes CASSTASGGFQETQYF.

This clone was detected once. The chain combines TRBV4-1 with TRBJ1-2; tentatively, D is TRBD1 (5 bases). Deletions cut 1 base from V and 6 bases from J, with 18 bases between. The CDR3 is 16 residues long. CDR1 is MGHRA, CDR2 YSYEKL, per germline. CDR3 protein: CASSQAFRDLGDGYTF. Written as DNA, the CDR3 is TGCGCCAGCAGCCAAGCGTTTCGGGACTTGGGCGATGGCTACACCTTC.

The J gene is TRBJ2-2, the V gene TRBV18; D is possibly TRBD2 (5 bases). The V end was cut by 3 bases, the J end by 5 bases, with 10 bases between. Germline V gives CDR1 KGHSH, CDR2 LQKENI. The CDR3 covers 14 residues. The CDR3 spells CASSPERLTGELFF. CDR3 sequence (DNA): TGTGCCAGCTCACCTGAGCGGCTGACCGGGGAGCTGTTTTTT. The full variable domain, completed using reference TRBV18 and TRBJ2-2, is NAGVMQNPRHLVRRRGQEARLRCSPMKGHSHVYWYRQLPEEGLKFMVYLQKENIIDESGMPKERFSAEFPKEGPSILRIQQVVRGDSAAYFCASSPERLTGELFFGEGSRLTVL.

This sequence joins TRBV4-2 and TRBJ1-3, with 7 bases matching TRBD1. Trimming cost V 0 bases and J 0 bases; bases outside gene matches: 2. The CDR3 is 16 residues long. Germline V gene data show CDR1 as LGHNA and CDR2 as YNFKEQ. The CDR3 DNA reads as TGTGCCAGCAGCCAAGATCCAGGGGGCTCTGGAAACACCATATATTTT. Its translation is CASSQDPGGSGNTIYF.

The chain uses TRBV5-6 and TRBJ2-7, with 7 bases lining up with TRBD1. This CDR3 has 13 amino acids. The V gene end was trimmed by 7 bases and the J gene end by 2 bases; junction bases not matched to a gene: 6. Germline lookup yields CDR1 SGHDT and CDR2 YYEEEE. The CDR3 protein is CASQRQGAYEQYF. Written as DNA, the CDR3 is TGTGCCAGCCAACGACAGGGAGCCTACGAGCAGTACTTC.

The chain joins TRBV27 to TRBJ1-6; perhaps TRBD1 as D (5 bases). Deletions cut 5 bases from V and 0 bases from J, with 17 bases between. The CDR3 is 18 residues long. Germline V lookup: CDR1 MNHEY, CDR2 SMNVEV (reference sequence). The DNA of the CDR3 is TGTGCCAGCAGTGTGGGGGGAATTCTCAGCTCCTATAATTCACCCCTCCACTTT. Translation gives CASSVGGILSSYNSPLHF.

The chain is built from TRBV7-8 and TRBJ2-1; 7 positions agree with TRBD1. Germline values: CDR1 SGHVS, CDR2 FQNEAQ. CDR3 length: 15 residues. The J segment lost 8 bases and the V segment lost 1 base, leaving 8 bases of the junction unmatched. The CDR3 DNA is TGTGCCAGCAGCTTAGTGGGTACAGGGGACCATGAGCAGTTCTTC. Its protein product is CASSLVGTGDHEQFF. The full variable domain, rest sourced from reference TRBV7-8 and TRBJ2-1, is GAGVSQSPRYKVAKRGQDVALRCDPISGHVSLFWYQQALGQGPEFLTYFQNEAQLDKSGLPSDRFFAERPEGSVSTLKIQRTQQEDSAVYLCASSLVGTGDHEQFFGPGTRLTVL.

The J gene is TRBJ1-4, the V gene TRBV27; D unclear. The CDR3 loop spans 14 amino acids. Germline-derived CDR1 and CDR2 are MNHEY and SMNVEV (reference sequence). The V and J ends lost 5 bases and 8 bases respectively, with 15 bases between them. This CDR3 is CASSLGPVGEKLFF. CDR3 nucleotide sequence: TGTGCCAGCAGTCTAGGGCCGGTAGGCGAAAAACTGTTTTTT.